Below, 29 T cell receptor beta chains from the same sample are listed, as sequenced in a study of T-cell memory formation after mild COVID-19 listed by TCRdb under 2021. Library method: 5' RACE. The sequencer listed for this sample is Illumina NovaSeq 6000. The raw public data were reprocessed by TCRdb itself: fastp quality trimming at Q25, MiXCR clonotype calling, in-frame beta chains only. Rows matching on CDR3 protein sequence are summarized as one entry with the most common DNA and genes. Counted in this sample were a few hundred thousand distinct CDR3 sequences; more than 20% of them appeared once. Jointly, the top ten make up around an eighth of the sample. Sequences were obtained from PBMCs or a T cell subset sorted from them (not recorded which). All receptors derive from an adult woman who had mild COVID-19 (a few samples of this study predate the infection). The sample titles of this study are shuffled in the database, so cell type and time point are left out; the donor was told from shared clones.

With respect to this clonotype: Since no conserved phenylalanine or tryptophan closes the CDR3, a read error is the likely cause. The chain couples TRBV28 to TRBJ2-7, with TRBD2 matching 14 bases. V was clipped by 4 bases and J by 7 bases; unmatched bases: 12. The CDR3 extends over 17 amino acids. Germline CDR1 and CDR2: MDHEN and SYDVKM. Here the CDR3 DNA reads TGTGCCAGCAGTTCCCCTGGGACTAGCGGGAGTTGGAGGGAGCAGTACTTA. Its protein is CASSSPGTSGSWREQYL.

This clonotype was picked up a small number of times. The DNA of the CDR3 is TGTGCCAGCAGCCATTCCCAGCGCCCTAGCACAGATACGCAGTATTTT. It encodes CASSHSQRPSTDTQYF. The chain couples TRBV4-2 to TRBJ2-3; unclear D gene. Germline-derived CDR1 and CDR2 are LGHNA and YNFKEQ. V lost 3 bases and J 0 bases, leaving 13 bases between the germline ends. The CDR3 has 16 residues.

This clonotype was counted between two and nine times. V gene TRBV4-3 combines with J gene TRBJ1-2, with D possibly TRBD1 on 6 matching bases. V was shortened by 3 bases and J by 0 bases, with 8 bases between the two germline ends. This CDR3 has 14 amino acids. Per the germline V gene, CDR1 is LGHNA and CDR2 is YSLEER. CDR3 residues: CASSHGQSNYGYTF. In DNA, the CDR3 is TGCGCCAGCAGCCACGGACAGTCTAACTATGGCTACACCTTC.

This rearrangement joins TRBV6-1 to TRBJ1-5; D gene ambiguous. The CDR3 is 11 amino acids. CDR1 and CDR2 from the germline V gene are MNHNS and SASEGT. Trimming removed 4 bases at V and 8 bases at J, with 6 bases between. The chain's CDR3 is CASSVEKPQHF. Written as DNA, the CDR3 is TGTGCCAGCAGTGTTGAAAAGCCCCAGCATTTT.

The rearrangement joins TRBV9 to TRBJ2-5, with no clear D. Germline CDR1 SGDLS, CDR2 YYNGEE. CDR3 length: 14 amino acids. The germline V and J ends were trimmed by 4 bases and 2 bases, with 12 bases remaining between them. This CDR3 is CASSKFLGQETQYF. In nucleotides, the CDR3 is TGTGCCAGCAGCAAATTTCTAGGACAAGAGACCCAGTACTTC. Full variable domain (outside the CDR3, taken from reference TRBV9 and TRBJ2-5): DSGVTQTPKHLITATGQRVTLRCSPRSGDLSVYWYQQSLDQGLQFLIQYYNGEERAKGNILERFSAQQFPDLHSELNLSSLELGDSALYFCASSKFLGQETQYFGPGTRLLVL.

In this sample, this clonotype turned up a few times. The chain is built from TRBV18 and TRBJ1-1; TRBD1 agrees at 8 bases. There are 14 residues in the CDR3. CDR1 is KGHSH, CDR2 LQKENI, per germline. Trimming took 3 bases from V and 7 from J; bases not matched to a gene: 7. Here the CDR3 reads CASSPIQGAGEAFF. The CDR3, as DNA: TGTGCCAGCTCACCTATTCAGGGGGCAGGTGAAGCTTTCTTT.

There are a few counts of this clonotype. The V and J genes are TRBV7-9 and TRBJ2-7; D not certain. CDR3 length: 12 residues. In germline, CDR1 is SEHNR, CDR2 FQNEAQ (reference sequence). V was cut by 1 base and J by 6 bases, with 7 bases left in between. The CDR3 DNA sequence: TGTGCCAGCAGCTTAGTGAGCACCGAGCAGTACTTC. It translates to CASSLVSTEQYF.

The rearrangement joins TRBV25-1 to TRBJ2-5; 9 bases match TRBD1. V dropped 2 bases and J dropped 5; count of bases not matched to a gene: 3. The CDR3 extends over 14 amino acids. The germline gives CDR1 MGHDK, CDR2 SYGVNS. The CDR3 loop reads CASSETGGWETQYF. The CDR3 DNA reads TGTGCCAGCAGTGAAACAGGGGGCTGGGAGACCCAGTACTTC.

This clonotype was recorded a few times. The chain uses TRBV29-1 and TRBJ2-1; TRBD2 is a possible D gene (5 bases). Germline V lookup: CDR1 SQVTM, CDR2 ANQGSEA. The CDR3 totals 14 residues. V lost 7 bases and J lost 6, with 19 bases in between. DNA of the CDR3: TGCAGCGCCGAGAGCGGAAGCCCAAGCAATGAGCAGTTCTTC. Encoded protein: CSAESGSPSNEQFF.

In this sample, this clonotype turned up many times. The chain has TRBV12-3 or TRBV12-4 and TRBJ2-3, with 8 positions matching TRBD2. This CDR3 contains 15 residues. J gave up 3 bases and V 3 bases, and 5 bases lay outside the gene matches. CDR3 nucleotide sequence: TGTGCCAGCAGTTTCGTTAGCGGGGTGACAGATACGCAGTATTTT. It is translated as CASSFVSGVTDTQYF.

This chain connects TRBV6-2 or TRBV6-3 to TRBJ1-2; D unresolved. Germline CDR1 and CDR2: MNHEY and SVGEGT. The CDR3 runs to 11 residues. V dropped 9 bases and J dropped 4 bases, with 9 bases sitting between them. The CDR3 DNA sequence: TGTGCCAGATCCGAAGGCTATGGCTACACCTTC. Residues: CARSEGYGYTF.

The chain combines TRBV7-8 with TRBJ1-1, with TRBD1 as a possible D gene (5 bases). The germline V and J ends were trimmed by 5 bases and 0 bases, with 22 bases remaining between them. The CDR3 totals 18 residues. Germline V gene sequence: CDR1 SGHVS, CDR2 FQNEAQ. CDR3 bases: TGTGCCAGCAGCCGGGTAGTAATGACAGTTTTTATGAACACTGAAGCTTTCTTT. It translates to CASSRVVMTVFMNTEAFF.

At least ten counts were recorded for this clonotype. The chain couples TRBV10-3 to TRBJ2-1; no definite D call. The CDR3 loop spans 14 amino acids. Trimming stripped 0 bases from V and 9 bases from J, with 12 bases between. From germline, CDR1 is ENHRY and CDR2 SYGVKD. The CDR3 DNA reads TGTGCCATCAGTGAGTCTGGCGTCCAAAGTGAGCAGTTCTTC. This codes for CAISESGVQSEQFF.

This clonotype was counted at least ten times. The chain links TRBV29-1 to TRBJ1-2; D is unclear. CDR1 is SQVTM and CDR2 is ANQGSEA in the germline V gene. Trimming stripped 3 bases from V and 6 bases from J, with 11 bases between. The CDR3 loop spans 12 amino acids. Here the CDR3 reads CSVDGVEDGYTF. CDR3 nucleotides: TGCAGCGTTGATGGGGTAGAGGATGGCTACACCTTC.

This clonotype occurred a few times. The chain links TRBV7-9 to TRBJ1-1; D ambiguous. This CDR3 is built from 13 residues. Per germline, CDR1 SEHNR and CDR2 FQNEAQ (reference sequence). Trimming removed 6 bases at V and 5 bases at J, with 13 bases between. DNA for the CDR3: TGTGCCAGCAGAAGGGAATCGGGGACTGAAGCTTTCTTT. Translating gives CASRRESGTEAFF.

This clonotype was detected only a few times. The chain combines TRBV3-1 with TRBJ2-7; D gene uncertain. CDR1 LGHDT and CDR2 YNNKEL come from the germline V gene (reference sequence). The CDR3 is made up of 13 amino acids. The V end was cut by 1 base, the J end by 3 bases, with 7 bases between. For the CDR3, the DNA is TGTGCCAGCAGCCAAGGAGTCGTCTACGAGCAGTACTTC. Translated, it gives CASSQGVVYEQYF.

This chain joins TRBV4-1 and TRBJ2-6, with D possibly called TRBD1 or TRBD2 (5 bases each). The germline V gene encodes CDR1 MGHRA and CDR2 YSYEKL. CDR3 length: 19 residues. Trimming pared 1 base from V and 1 base from J, leaving 17 bases between. The CDR3 bases are TGCGCCAGCAGCCAAGCGGGTTCGGGACGGACATCTGGGGCCAACGTCCTGACTTTC. This encodes CASSQAGSGRTSGANVLTF.

This clonotype has only a few counts. The V call is TRBV4-1, the J call TRBJ2-1; no clear D gene. The V and J ends lost 1 base and 4 bases respectively, with 8 bases between them. CDR3 size: 14 residues. The germline CDR1 and CDR2 sequences are MGHRA and YSYEKL. CDR3 sequence: CASSQVQFYNEQFF. The CDR3 bases are TGCGCCAGCAGCCAAGTACAGTTTTACAATGAGCAGTTCTTC.

This chain connects TRBV18 to TRBJ1-3, with D hard to call. Trimming pared 4 bases from V and 0 bases from J, leaving 13 bases between. The CDR3 runs to 16 residues. CDR1 KGHSH and CDR2 LQKENI come from the germline V gene. The CDR3 loop is CASSRGRLDSGNTIYF. CDR3 in DNA: TGTGCCAGCTCACGCGGCAGACTTGACTCTGGAAACACCATATATTTT.

The genes are TRBV9 and TRBJ1-1; a possible D gene is TRBD1 (5 bases). The CDR3 is 14 residues long. V was clipped by 0 bases and J by 5 bases, with 11 bases between them. Germline-derived CDR1 and CDR2 are SGDLS and YYNGEE. CDR3 DNA: TGTGCCAGCAGCGTAGGGGGGACCGCGACTGAAGCTTTCTTT. Translating gives CASSVGGTATEAFF.

This clonotype was seen a few times. The V and J genes are TRBV7-8 and TRBJ2-3; D remains unclear. V lost 2 bases to trimming and J lost 4 bases, with 10 bases between them. This CDR3 is 14 amino acids long. In germline, CDR1 is SGHVS, CDR2 FQNEAQ. This CDR3 is CASSLMVSSDTQYF. For the CDR3, the DNA is TGTGCCAGCAGCTTAATGGTTTCATCAGATACGCAGTATTTT.

This chain joins TRBV12-3 or TRBV12-4 and TRBJ1-2, with 7 bases identical to TRBD1. The V and J ends lost 5 bases and 1 base, in that order; junction bases with no gene match: 10. This CDR3 has 16 residues. Here the CDR3 DNA reads TGTGCCAGCAGTCCGCCGAACAGGGGAAGTAACTATGGCTACACCTTC. Residues: CASSPPNRGSNYGYTF.

This chain links TRBV7-3 with TRBJ2-1, with 8 bases fitting TRBD2. CDR1 and CDR2 from the germline V gene are SGHTA and FQGTGA. V lost 7 bases and J lost 8; bases outside the gene matches: 10. This CDR3 has 14 amino acids. DNA of the CDR3: TGTGCCAGCAAAGGACTAGCTCACGACCATGAGCAGTTCTTC. Translated: CASKGLAHDHEQFF.

A remark on this clonotype: Its ends do not fully match the called genes, so a read error is possible. The chain carries TRBV7-7 and TRBJ2-1; D not resolved. The CDR3 sequence is 13 residues long. Germline loops: CDR1 SSHAT, CDR2 FNYEAQ (reference sequence). CDR3 sequence reads: CASSLELNNEQFF. For the CDR3, the DNA is TGTGCTAGCAGCTTAGAACTAAACAATGAGCAGTTCTTC.

This chain links TRBV2 with TRBJ2-5; D perhaps matches TRBD2 (5 bases). Per germline, CDR1 SNHLY and CDR2 FYNNEI. The CDR3 totals 13 residues. Trimming left V 6 bases short and J 7 bases short, with 15 bases between. The CDR3 DNA reads as TGTGCCAGCAGGACGGGTCCAGGAGGGACCCAGTACTTC. Amino acid sequence: CASRTGPGGTQYF.

This sequence joins TRBV7-9 and TRBJ2-3; 9 bases match TRBD1. The germline V gene encodes CDR1 SEHNR and CDR2 FQNEAQ (reference sequence). CDR3 length: 15 amino acids. The V gene end was trimmed by 5 bases and the J gene end by 3 bases; junction bases not matched to a gene: 6. The CDR3 loop is CASSAGTGWTDTQYF. The CDR3 coding sequence is TGTGCCAGCAGCGCCGGGACAGGGTGGACAGATACGCAGTATTTT.

This clonotype has a handful of counts. J is TRBJ2-3 and V is TRBV20-1; perhaps TRBD1 as D (6 bases). V dropped 3 bases and J dropped 6 bases, with 16 bases sitting between them. This CDR3 is 14 amino acids long. The germline CDR1 and CDR2 sequences are DFQATT and SNEGSKA (reference sequence). Written as DNA, the CDR3 is TGCAGTGCTAGTTATCACAGGGCTGGTGATACGCAGTATTTT. Amino acids: CSASYHRAGDTQYF.

In DNA form, the CDR3 reads TGTGCCAGCAGTTTTTACAGGGACTTAGCTAGCACAGATACGCAGTATTTT. Its translation is CASSFYRDLASTDTQYF. The V gene is TRBV12-3 or TRBV12-4, the J gene TRBJ2-3, with D possibly called TRBD1 or TRBD2 (6 bases each). Trimming removed 3 bases from V and 0 bases from J, with 16 bases in between. This CDR3 has 17 residues.

This clonotype was counted a few times. The chain recombines TRBV3-1 with TRBJ1-1; D unresolved. This CDR3 comprises 13 residues. Germline V CDR1 and CDR2: LGHDT, YNNKEL (reference sequence). V gave up 1 base and J gave up 10 bases, with 13 bases separating them. CDR3 DNA sequence: TGTGCCAGCAGCCAAGTGACGGGCACGGGAGCTTTCTTT. Its translation: CASSQVTGTGAFF.